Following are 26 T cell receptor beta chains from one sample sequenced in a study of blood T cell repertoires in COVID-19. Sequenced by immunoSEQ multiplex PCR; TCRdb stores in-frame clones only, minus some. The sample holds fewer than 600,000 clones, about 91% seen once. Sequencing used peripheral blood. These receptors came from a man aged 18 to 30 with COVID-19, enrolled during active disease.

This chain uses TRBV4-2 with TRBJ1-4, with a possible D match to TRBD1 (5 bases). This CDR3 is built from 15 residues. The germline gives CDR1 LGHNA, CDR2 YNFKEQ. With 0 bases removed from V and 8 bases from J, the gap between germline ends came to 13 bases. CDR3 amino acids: CASSQDRGWGEKLFF. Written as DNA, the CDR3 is TGTGCCAGCAGCCAAGATCGGGGGTGGGGCGAAAAACTGTTTTTT.

The CDR3 loop is CASRVDRGHTEAFF. As DNA, the CDR3 is TGTGCCAGCAGAGTCGACAGGGGGCATACTGAAGCTTTCTTT. This rearrangement joins TRBV6-5 to TRBJ1-1; TRBD1 matches 10 bases. Unmatched junction bases numbered 6, after V lost 6 bases and J lost 5 bases. Per germline, CDR1 MNHEY and CDR2 SVGAGI. The CDR3 is made up of 14 amino acids.

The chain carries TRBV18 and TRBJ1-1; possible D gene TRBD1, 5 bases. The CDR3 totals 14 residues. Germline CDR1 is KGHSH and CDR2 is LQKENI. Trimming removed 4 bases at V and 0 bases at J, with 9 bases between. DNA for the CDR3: TGTGCCAGCTCACGATGGGGCTTGAACACTGAAGCTTTCTTT. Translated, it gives CASSRWGLNTEAFF.

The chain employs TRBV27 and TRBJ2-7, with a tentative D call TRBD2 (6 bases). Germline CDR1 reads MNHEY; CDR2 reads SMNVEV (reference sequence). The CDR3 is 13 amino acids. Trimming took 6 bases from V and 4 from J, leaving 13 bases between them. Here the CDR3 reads CASRQGGSYEQYF. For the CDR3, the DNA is TGTGCCAGCAGGCAGGGAGGTAGTTACGAGCAGTACTTC.

The CDR3 reads CASSQPPDRAGENTEAFF. The CDR3 DNA reads as TGCGCCAGCAGCCAACCGCCCGACAGGGCCGGAGAGAACACTGAAGCTTTCTTT. The V and J genes are TRBV4-1 and TRBJ1-1; 7 bases are shared with TRBD1. The CDR3 runs to 18 residues. The germline V gene encodes CDR1 MGHRA and CDR2 YSYEKL. The J segment lost 1 base and the V segment lost 2 bases, leaving 13 bases of the junction unmatched.

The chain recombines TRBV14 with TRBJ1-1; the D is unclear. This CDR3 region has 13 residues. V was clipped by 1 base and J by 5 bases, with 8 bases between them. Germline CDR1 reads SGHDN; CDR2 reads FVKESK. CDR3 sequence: CASSQGVRTEAFF. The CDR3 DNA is TGTGCCAGCAGCCAAGGTGTTCGGACTGAAGCTTTCTTT.

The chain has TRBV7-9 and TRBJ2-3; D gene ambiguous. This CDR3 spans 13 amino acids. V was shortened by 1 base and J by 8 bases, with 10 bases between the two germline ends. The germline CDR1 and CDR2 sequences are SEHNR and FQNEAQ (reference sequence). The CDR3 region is CASSLDPQVTQYF. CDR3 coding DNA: TGTGCCAGCAGCTTAGATCCACAAGTTACGCAGTATTTT.

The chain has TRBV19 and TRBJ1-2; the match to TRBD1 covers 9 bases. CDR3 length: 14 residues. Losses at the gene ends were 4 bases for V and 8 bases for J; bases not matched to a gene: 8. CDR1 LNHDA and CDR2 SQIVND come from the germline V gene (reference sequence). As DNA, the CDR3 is TGTGCCAGTAGTAGCGGACAGGGGCGCGGGGGCTACACCTTC. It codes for CASSSGQGRGGYTF.

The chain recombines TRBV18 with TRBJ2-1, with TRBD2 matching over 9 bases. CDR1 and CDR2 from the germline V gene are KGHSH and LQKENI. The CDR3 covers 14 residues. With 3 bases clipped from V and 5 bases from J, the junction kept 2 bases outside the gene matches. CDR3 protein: CASSPGLADNEQFF. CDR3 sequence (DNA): TGTGCCAGCTCACCGGGACTAGCTGACAATGAGCAGTTCTTC.

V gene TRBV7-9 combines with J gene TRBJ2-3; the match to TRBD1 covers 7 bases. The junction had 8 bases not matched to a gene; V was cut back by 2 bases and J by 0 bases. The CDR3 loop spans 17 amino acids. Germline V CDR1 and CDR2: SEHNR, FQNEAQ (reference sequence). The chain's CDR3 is CASSLIGRTGSTDTQYF. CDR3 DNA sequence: TGTGCCAGCAGCTTAATCGGGCGGACAGGTAGCACAGATACGCAGTATTTT.

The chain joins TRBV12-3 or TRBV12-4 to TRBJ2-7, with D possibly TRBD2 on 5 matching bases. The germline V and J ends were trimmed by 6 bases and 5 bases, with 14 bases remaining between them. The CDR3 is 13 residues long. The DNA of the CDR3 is TGTGCCAGCAGGCGGAGGTTGTCCCACGAGCAGTACTTC. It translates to CASRRRLSHEQYF.

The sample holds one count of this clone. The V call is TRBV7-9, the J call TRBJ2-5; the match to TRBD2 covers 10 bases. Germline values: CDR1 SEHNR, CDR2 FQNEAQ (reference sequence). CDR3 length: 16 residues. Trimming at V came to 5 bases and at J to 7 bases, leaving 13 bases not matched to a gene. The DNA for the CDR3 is TGTGCCAGCAGCCAACAGAGTAGCGGGGGGTTTGGGACCCAGTACTTC. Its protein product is CASSQQSSGGFGTQYF.

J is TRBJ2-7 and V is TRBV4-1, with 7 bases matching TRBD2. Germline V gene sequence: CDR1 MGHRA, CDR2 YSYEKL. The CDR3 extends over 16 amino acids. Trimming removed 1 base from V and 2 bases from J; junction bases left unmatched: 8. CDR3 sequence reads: CASSQAYTSVAYEQYF. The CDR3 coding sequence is TGCGCCAGCAGCCAAGCGTATACTAGCGTTGCCTACGAGCAGTACTTC.

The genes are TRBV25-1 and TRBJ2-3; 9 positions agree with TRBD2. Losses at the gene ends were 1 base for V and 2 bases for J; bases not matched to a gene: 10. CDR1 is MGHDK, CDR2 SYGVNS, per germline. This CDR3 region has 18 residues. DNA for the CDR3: TGTGCCAGCAGTGAATGGGGGGCAGCGGGGGGTCCCACAGATACGCAGTATTTT. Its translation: CASSEWGAAGGPTDTQYF.

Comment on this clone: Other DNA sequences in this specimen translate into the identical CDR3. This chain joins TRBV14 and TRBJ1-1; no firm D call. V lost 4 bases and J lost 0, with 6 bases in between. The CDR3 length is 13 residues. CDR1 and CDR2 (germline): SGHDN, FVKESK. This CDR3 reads CASSLTVNTEAFF. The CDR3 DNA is TGTGCCAGCAGCCTCACGGTGAACACTGAAGCTTTCTTT.

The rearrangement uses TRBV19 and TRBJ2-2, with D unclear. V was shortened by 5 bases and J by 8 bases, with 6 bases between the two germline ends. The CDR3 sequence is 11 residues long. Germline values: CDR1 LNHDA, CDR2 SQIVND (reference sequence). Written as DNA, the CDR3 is TGTGCCAGTAGTGTCAGGGGGGAGCTGTTTTTT. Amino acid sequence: CASSVRGELFF.

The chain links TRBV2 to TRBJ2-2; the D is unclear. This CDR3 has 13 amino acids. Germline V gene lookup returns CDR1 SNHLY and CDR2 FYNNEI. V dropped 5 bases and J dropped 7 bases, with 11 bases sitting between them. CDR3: CASSTERGGELFF. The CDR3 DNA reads TGTGCCAGCAGTACTGAGCGAGGCGGGGAGCTGTTTTTT.

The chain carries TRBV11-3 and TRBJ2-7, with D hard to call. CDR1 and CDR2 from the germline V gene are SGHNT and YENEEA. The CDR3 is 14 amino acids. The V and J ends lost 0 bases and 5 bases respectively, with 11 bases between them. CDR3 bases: TGTGCCAGCAGCTTAGATTATAGGCTAGACGAGCAGTACTTC. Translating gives CASSLDYRLDEQYF.

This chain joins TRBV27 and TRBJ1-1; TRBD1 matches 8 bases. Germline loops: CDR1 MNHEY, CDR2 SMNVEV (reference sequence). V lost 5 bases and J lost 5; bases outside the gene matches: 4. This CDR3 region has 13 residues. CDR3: CASSDRGWTEAFF. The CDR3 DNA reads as TGTGCCAGCAGTGACAGGGGATGGACTGAAGCTTTCTTT.

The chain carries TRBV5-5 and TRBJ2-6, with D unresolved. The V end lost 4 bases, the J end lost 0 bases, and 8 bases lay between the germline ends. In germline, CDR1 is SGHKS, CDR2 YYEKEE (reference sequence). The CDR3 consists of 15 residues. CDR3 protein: CASSPTPSGANVLTF. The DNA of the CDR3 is TGTGCCAGCAGCCCGACACCCTCTGGGGCCAACGTCCTGACTTTC.

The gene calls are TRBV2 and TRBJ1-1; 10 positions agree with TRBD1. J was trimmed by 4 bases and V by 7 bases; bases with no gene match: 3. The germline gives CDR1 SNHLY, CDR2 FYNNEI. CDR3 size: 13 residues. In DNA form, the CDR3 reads TGTGCCAGCATACGGACAGGGGGCACTGAAGCTTTCTTT. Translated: CASIRTGGTEAFF. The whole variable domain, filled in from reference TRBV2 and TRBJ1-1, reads EPEVTQTPSHQVTQMGQEVILRCVPISNHLYFYWYRQILGQKVEFLVSFYNNEISEKSEIFDDQFSVERPDGSNFTLKIRSTKLEDSAMYFCASIRTGGTEAFFGQGTRLTVV.

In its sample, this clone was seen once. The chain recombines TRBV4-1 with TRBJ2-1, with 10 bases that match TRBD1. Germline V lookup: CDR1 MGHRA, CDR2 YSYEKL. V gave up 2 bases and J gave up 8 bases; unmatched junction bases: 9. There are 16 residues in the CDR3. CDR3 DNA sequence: TGCGCCAGCAGCCAATATCCGGGACAGGGGTTCGATGAGCAGTTCTTC. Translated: CASSQYPGQGFDEQFF.

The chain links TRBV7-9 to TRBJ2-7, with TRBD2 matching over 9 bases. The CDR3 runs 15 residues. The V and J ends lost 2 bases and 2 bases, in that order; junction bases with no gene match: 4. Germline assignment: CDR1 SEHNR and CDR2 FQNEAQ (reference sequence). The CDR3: CASSLFLAGTYEQYF. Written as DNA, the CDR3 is TGTGCCAGCAGCTTATTTCTAGCGGGGACCTACGAGCAGTACTTC.

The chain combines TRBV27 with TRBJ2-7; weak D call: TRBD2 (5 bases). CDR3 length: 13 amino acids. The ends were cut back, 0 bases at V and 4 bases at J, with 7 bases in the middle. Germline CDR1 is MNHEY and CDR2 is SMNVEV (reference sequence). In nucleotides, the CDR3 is TGTGCCAGCAGTTTATCAGTAGCGTACGAGCAGTACTTC. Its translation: CASSLSVAYEQYF.

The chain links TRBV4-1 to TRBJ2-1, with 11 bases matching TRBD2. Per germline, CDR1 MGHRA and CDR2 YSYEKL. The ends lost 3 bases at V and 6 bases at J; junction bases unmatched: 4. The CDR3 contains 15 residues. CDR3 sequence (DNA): TGCGCCAGCAGCCATACTAGCGGGAGTGGCAATGAGCAGTTCTTC. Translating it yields CASSHTSGSGNEQFF.

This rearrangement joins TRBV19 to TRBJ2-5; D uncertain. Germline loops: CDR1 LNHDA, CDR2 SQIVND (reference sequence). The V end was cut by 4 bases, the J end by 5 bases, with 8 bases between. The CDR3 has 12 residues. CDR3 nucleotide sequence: TGTGCCAGTAGTAGCGTCGGGGAGACCCAGTACTTC. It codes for CASSSVGETQYF.